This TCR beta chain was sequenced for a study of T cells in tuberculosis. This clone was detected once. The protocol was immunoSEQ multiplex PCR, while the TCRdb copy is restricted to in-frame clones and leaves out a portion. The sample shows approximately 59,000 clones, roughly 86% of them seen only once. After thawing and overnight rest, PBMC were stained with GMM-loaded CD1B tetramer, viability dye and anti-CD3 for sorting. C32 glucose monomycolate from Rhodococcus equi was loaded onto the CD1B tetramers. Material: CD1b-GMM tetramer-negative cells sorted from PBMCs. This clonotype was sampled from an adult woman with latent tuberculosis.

The CDR3 is CASSFARSLHEQFF. The CDR3 DNA reads as TGTGCCAGCAGCTTTGCGCGGTCCCTCCATGAGCAGTTCTTC. V is TRBV7-2 and J is TRBJ2-1; D is unclear. The CDR3 runs to 14 residues. Germline V CDR1 and CDR2: SGHTA, FQGNSA. The ends were cut back, 3 bases at V and 8 bases at J, with 14 bases in the middle.